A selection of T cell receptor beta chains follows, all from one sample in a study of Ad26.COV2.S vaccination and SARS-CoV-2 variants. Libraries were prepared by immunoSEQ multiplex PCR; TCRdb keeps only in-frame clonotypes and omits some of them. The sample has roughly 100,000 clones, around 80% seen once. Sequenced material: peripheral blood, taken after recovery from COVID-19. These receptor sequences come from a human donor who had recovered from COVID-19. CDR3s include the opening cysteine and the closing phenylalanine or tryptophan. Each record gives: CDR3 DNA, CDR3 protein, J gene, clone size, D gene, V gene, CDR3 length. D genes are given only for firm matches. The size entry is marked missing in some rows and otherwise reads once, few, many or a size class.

TGTGCCAGCAGAAACAGGGTGGGTGGCGGGGAGCTGTTTTTT	CASRNRVGGGELFF	TRBJ2-2	-	-	TRBV5-5	14
TGTGCCAGCAGCTTGGAGGGGATTAATGAAAAACTGTTTTTT	CASSLEGINEKLFF	TRBJ1-4	-	-	TRBV5-4	14
TGCAGCGGTCAGTTCAAGACTGAAGCTTTCTTT	CSGQFKTEAFF	TRBJ1-1	-	-	TRBV29-1	11
TGTGCCAGCAGTTACTCGTCACACGAGCAGTACTTC	CASSYSSHEQYF	TRBJ2-7	-	-	TRBV6-2/TRBV6-3	12
TGTGCCAGCAGCCGACAGAGGGACACTGAAGCTTTCTTT	CASSRQRDTEAFF	TRBJ1-1	once	-	TRBV28	13
TGTGCCAGCAGCCAAGATCGATTGGACAGGGACCATCAGCCCCAGCATTTT	CASSQDRLDRDHQPQHF	TRBJ1-5	-	-	TRBV21-1	17
TGTGCCAGCAGTTCGTCAGGGATTTTTGGCTACACCTTC	CASSSSGIFGYTF	TRBJ1-2	-	-	TRBV12-3/TRBV12-4	13
TGTGCCAGCAGCCTCGGTAACACTGAAGCTTTCTTT	CASSLGNTEAFF	TRBJ1-1	-	-	TRBV3-1/TRBV3-2	12
TGTGCCAGCAGCTTCGGGACGGCCGGGGAGCTGTTTTTT	CASSFGTAGELFF	TRBJ2-2	few	-	TRBV7-3	13
TGCAGTGCTAGAGGAAACACCATATATTTT	CSARGNTIYF	TRBJ1-3	-	-	TRBV20-1	10
TGCGCCAGCAGCGCCCCGGGACTAGACCAACAAGAGACCCAGTACTTC	CASSAPGLDQQETQYF	TRBJ2-5	-	TRBD2	TRBV5-1	16
TGTGCCAGCAGCTTAGCAGCCACAACAAATGAAAAACTGTTTTTT	CASSLAATTNEKLFF	TRBJ1-4	-	-	TRBV7-2	15
TGCGCCAGCGGGGACCGAGACTATGGCTACACCTTC	CASGDRDYGYTF	TRBJ1-2	once	-	TRBV10-2	12
TGTGCCAGCAGTTACGCAGGGAAGGAGACCCAGTACTTC	CASSYAGKETQYF	TRBJ2-5	-	-	TRBV6-6	13
TGTGCCAGCATGGGGACATTTTCCGCTTTCTTT	CASMGTFSAFF	TRBJ1-1	-	-	TRBV2	11
TGTGCCAGCAGCGGGGGTCTTGGAGGGGGGAAGCACATTCAGTACTTC	CASSGGLGGGKHIQYF	TRBJ2-4	-	-	TRBV5-4	16
TGCGCCAGCAGCTTGCCGGGGGGCGCAGAGACCCAGTACTTC	CASSLPGGAETQYF	TRBJ2-5	-	-	TRBV5-1	14